The 27 T cell receptor beta chains below come from one sample, sequenced in a study of identifying expanded T cells in peripheral blood. Some clones are missing from TCRdb's copy, which holds only in-frame ones; the method was immunoSEQ multiplex PCR. The sample shows around 100,000 clones, about 87% of them seen only once. The sequenced material came from blood. The origin of the receptors is a person aged 18-70 years in good health.

This chain uses TRBV7-9 with TRBJ1-5; TRBD1 might be the D (5 bases). CDR3 size: 15 residues. With 3 bases removed from V and 4 bases from J, the gap between germline ends came to 13 bases. Germline-derived CDR1 and CDR2 are SEHNR and FQNEAQ (reference sequence). CDR3: CASSFIGRANQPQHF. The CDR3 nucleotides are TGTGCCAGCAGCTTTATTGGCAGGGCGAATCAGCCCCAGCATTTT.

Only one count was recorded for this clone. CDR3 nucleotide sequence: TGTGCCAGCAGCCGGGGATTGGACTATGGCTACACCTTC. This gives the protein CASSRGLDYGYTF. The chain combines TRBV7-3 with TRBJ1-2; the D is unclear. Germline V lookup: CDR1 SGHTA, CDR2 FQGTGA. Trimming took 5 bases from V and 3 from J, leaving 10 bases between them. CDR3 length: 13 amino acids. Together with reference TRBV7-3 and TRBJ1-2, the CDR3 gives the full variable domain: GAGVSQTPSNKVTEKGKYVELRCDPISGHTALYWYRQSLGQGPEFLIYFQGTGAADDSGLPNDRFFAVRPEGSVSTLKIQRTERGDSAVYLCASSRGLDYGYTFGSGTRLTVV.

This clone was seen only a few times. The chain employs TRBV2 and TRBJ1-2; a weak D match, TRBD1 (5 bases). V was clipped by 0 bases and J by 6 bases, with 23 bases between them. Germline CDR1 and CDR2: SNHLY and FYNNEI. CDR3 length equals 18 residues. The CDR3: CASSEAGGFRGFVDGYTF. The CDR3 coding sequence is TGTGCCAGCAGTGAAGCGGGGGGTTTCCGAGGGTTTGTGGATGGCTACACCTTC. The full variable domain, its missing parts supplied by reference TRBV2 and TRBJ1-2, is EPEVTQTPSHQVTQMGQEVILRCVPISNHLYFYWYRQILGQKVEFLVSFYNNEISEKSEIFDDQFSVERPDGSNFTLKIRSTKLEDSAMYFCASSEAGGFRGFVDGYTFGSGTRLTVV.

This chain connects TRBV18 to TRBJ1-2; D perhaps matches TRBD1 (5 bases). The CDR3 runs 13 residues. V dropped 6 bases and J dropped 3 bases, with 11 bases sitting between them. Germline CDR1 is KGHSH and CDR2 is LQKENI. The chain's CDR3 is CASSLGQDYGYTF. CDR3 DNA sequence: TGTGCCAGCTCTCTAGGACAAGACTATGGCTACACCTTC.

V usage is TRBV7-2 and J usage is TRBJ1-1; tentative D call: TRBD1 (5 bases). This CDR3 region has 12 residues. Germline assignment: CDR1 SGHTA and CDR2 FQGNSA. The V gene lost 6 bases and the J gene lost 8 bases, with 13 bases spanning the gap. CDR3 sequence reads: CASSPGRREAFF. The CDR3 bases are TGTGCCAGCAGTCCAGGGCGCAGGGAAGCTTTCTTT.

The CDR3 reads CASGGPGQGDPYEQYF. As DNA, the CDR3 is TGCGCCAGCGGAGGACCGGGACAGGGGGATCCCTACGAGCAGTACTTC. The chain employs TRBV10-1 and TRBJ2-7; 11 bases align to TRBD1. Germline V lookup: CDR1 WNHNN, CDR2 SYGVQD (reference sequence). This CDR3 region has 16 residues. Trimming cost V 8 bases and J 2 bases; bases outside gene matches: 11.

This clone showed up just once. The chain has TRBV5-4 and TRBJ2-6; D gene ambiguous. The V and J ends lost 0 bases and 4 bases respectively, with 5 bases between them. The CDR3 loop spans 14 amino acids. Per germline, CDR1 SGHNT and CDR2 YYREEE (reference sequence). CDR3 residues: CASSLASGANVLTF. The CDR3 DNA sequence: TGTGCCAGCAGCTTGGCGTCCGGGGCCAACGTCCTGACTTTC.

The genes are TRBV6-5 and TRBJ1-5, with TRBD1 identical over 8 bases. Germline trimming cut 6 bases from V and 6 bases from J; bases unmatched to any gene: 4. In germline, CDR1 is MNHEY, CDR2 SVGAGI. The CDR3 totals 13 residues. The DNA for the CDR3 is TGTGCCAGCAGCCCCGACAGGGGTCAGCCCCAGCATTTT. Translation gives CASSPDRGQPQHF.

The chain has TRBV29-1 and TRBJ1-1; D might be TRBD1 (5 bases). CDR1 and CDR2 (germline): SQVTM, ANQGSEA. V shed 7 bases and J shed 2 bases, with 14 bases lying between them. The CDR3 covers 13 residues. The CDR3 region is CSGKSGGNTEAFF. The CDR3 coding sequence is TGCAGCGGTAAATCGGGGGGAAACACTGAAGCTTTCTTT.

The chain uses TRBV27 and TRBJ1-1, with 10 bases fitting TRBD1. J gave up 5 bases and V 5 bases, and 5 bases lay outside the gene matches. Per germline, CDR1 MNHEY and CDR2 SMNVEV (reference sequence). This CDR3 has 14 residues. CDR3 protein: CASSPGQGSTEAFF. The CDR3 region has the DNA TGTGCCAGCAGTCCGGGACAGGGGAGTACTGAAGCTTTCTTT.

The gene calls are TRBV9 and TRBJ1-2, with D perhaps matching TRBD1 (5 bases). The V and J ends lost 7 bases and 6 bases respectively, with 7 bases between them. The CDR3 covers 10 residues. Germline-derived CDR1 and CDR2 are SGDLS and YYNGEE. Here the CDR3 reads CASEGNGYTF. The CDR3 nucleotides are TGTGCCAGCGAGGGGAATGGCTACACCTTC.

The V call is TRBV6-4, the J call TRBJ2-3; possible D gene TRBD1, 7 bases. CDR1 and CDR2 (germline): MRHNA, SNTAGT. The CDR3 is made up of 15 amino acids. Trimming took off 4 bases at V and 2 bases at J, with 13 bases between the two ends. This chain's CDR3 is CASSVGGGPTDTQYF. CDR3 coding DNA: TGTGCCAGCAGTGTCGGAGGGGGCCCCACAGATACGCAGTATTTT.

The CDR3 region is CASSPGTSWHATF. CDR3 coding DNA: TGTGCCAGCTCACCTGGGACATCTTGGCACGCCACCTTC. V is TRBV18 and J is TRBJ1-2, with D possibly matching TRBD1 (6 bases). With 3 bases removed from V and 13 bases from J, the gap between germline ends came to 18 bases. This CDR3 is built from 13 residues. Germline lookup yields CDR1 KGHSH and CDR2 LQKENI.

This rearrangement joins TRBV18 to TRBJ2-5; D remains unclear. The CDR3 has 12 amino acids. CDR1 is KGHSH and CDR2 is LQKENI in the germline V gene. Trimming shortened V by 0 bases and J by 5 bases, and 4 bases separated the two germline ends. The CDR3 reads CASSPPGETQYF. The DNA for the CDR3 is TGTGCCAGCTCACCACCGGGGGAGACCCAGTACTTC.

This clone was observed a handful of times. The J gene is TRBJ1-5, the V gene TRBV4-2; no definite D call. The germline V gene has CDR1 LGHNA and CDR2 YNFKEQ. The germline V and J ends were trimmed by 0 bases and 2 bases, with 5 bases remaining between them. This CDR3 region has 14 residues. The CDR3 region has the DNA TGTGCCAGCAGCCAAGATCAGGGCAATCAGCCCCAGCATTTT. Encoded protein: CASSQDQGNQPQHF.

This clone has a count of ten or more. The rearrangement uses TRBV7-9 and TRBJ2-7; D is undetermined. CDR1 is SEHNR and CDR2 is FQNEAQ in the germline V gene (reference sequence). V lost 2 bases to trimming and J lost 10 bases, with 9 bases between them. This CDR3 is 11 amino acids long. CDR3 DNA sequence: TGTGCCAGCAGCTTATCGGGCCCCCAGTACTTC. It codes for CASSLSGPQYF.

The gene calls are TRBV6-6 and TRBJ2-7; 8 bases are shared with TRBD1. There are 15 residues in the CDR3. Germline loops: CDR1 MNHNY, CDR2 SVGAGI (reference sequence). J gave up 3 bases and V 0 bases, and 4 bases lay outside the gene matches. The CDR3 sequence: CASSYSRTGIYEQYF. For the CDR3, the DNA is TGTGCCAGCAGTTACTCAAGGACAGGGATCTACGAGCAGTACTTC.

The chain combines TRBV7-3 with TRBJ1-1, with 9 bases identical to TRBD1. The CDR3 is 13 amino acids. The V gene end was trimmed by 5 bases and the J gene end by 2 bases; junction bases not matched to a gene: 0. The germline CDR1 and CDR2 sequences are SGHTA and FQGTGA. CDR3 in DNA: TGTGCCAGCAGCACAGGGGGCAACACTGAAGCTTTCTTT. Protein sequence: CASSTGGNTEAFF.

The chain joins TRBV5-1 to TRBJ1-1; tentatively, D is TRBD1 (6 bases). Trimming removed 1 base from V and 6 bases from J, with 16 bases in between. CDR3 length equals 15 residues. Per the germline V gene, CDR1 is SGHRS and CDR2 is YFSETQ. CDR3 protein: CASSLLAGELSEAFF. The CDR3 DNA follows: TGCGCCAGCAGCTTGCTGGCAGGGGAGTTATCTGAAGCTTTCTTT.

CDR3 amino acids: CASSPRAHSQETQYF. CDR3 bases: TGTGCCAGCAGCCCTAGGGCGCATAGCCAAGAGACCCAGTACTTC. This chain joins TRBV7-8 and TRBJ2-5; no definite D call. Trimming pared 5 bases from V and 1 base from J, leaving 14 bases between. The CDR3 consists of 15 residues. CDR1 and CDR2 from the germline V gene are SGHVS and FQNEAQ.

The V and J genes are TRBV7-2 and TRBJ2-3, with D perhaps matching TRBD2 (6 bases). Germline V gene sequence: CDR1 SGHTA, CDR2 FQGNSA. V was trimmed by 7 bases and J by 0 bases, leaving 17 bases between them. The CDR3 is 16 residues long. The chain's CDR3 is CASTNNIRGSTDTQYF. Written as DNA, the CDR3 is TGTGCCAGCACCAACAACATACGGGGGAGCACAGATACGCAGTATTTT.

The V gene is TRBV5-1, the J gene TRBJ2-1, with no clear D. With 0 bases removed from V and 4 bases from J, the gap between germline ends came to 14 bases. In germline, CDR1 is SGHRS, CDR2 YFSETQ. The CDR3 runs to 16 residues. As DNA, the CDR3 is TGCGCCAGCAGCTTGGCTTCGGACGGTGCTTACAATGAGCAGTTCTTC. Amino acid sequence: CASSLASDGAYNEQFF.

The rearrangement links TRBV19 to TRBJ1-2; D perhaps matches TRBD1 (5 bases). The CDR3 extends over 14 amino acids. Trimming left V 6 bases short and J 4 bases short, with 15 bases between. The V gene's germline CDR1 is LNHDA and CDR2 SQIVND (reference sequence). The CDR3 bases are TGTGCCAGTAGACCCGAGGACACTCTCTATGGCTACACCTTC. It specifies CASRPEDTLYGYTF.

The chain carries TRBV14 and TRBJ1-4, with no clear D. Germline V gene sequence: CDR1 SGHDN, CDR2 FVKESK. Trimming cost V 4 bases and J 7 bases, with 10 bases left between them. The CDR3 has 13 amino acids. CDR3 sequence: CASSRVSGEKLFF. The DNA for the CDR3 is TGTGCCAGCAGCCGGGTCTCGGGTGAAAAACTGTTTTTT.

This chain uses TRBV15 with TRBJ2-4; 11 bases fit TRBD2. After removal of 0 bases from V and 3 bases from J, the junction contained 7 bases not matched to a gene. CDR1 is LNHNV, CDR2 YYDKDF, per germline (reference sequence). This CDR3 has 18 amino acids. As DNA, the CDR3 is TGTGCCACCAGCAGAGATCTGGGTAGCGGGAGGGTCAAAAACATTCAGTACTTC. It translates to CATSRDLGSGRVKNIQYF. The variable domain in full, with the rest retrieved from reference TRBV15 and TRBJ2-4, is DAMVIQNPRYQVTQFGKPVTLSCSQTLNHNVMYWYQQKSSQAPKLLFHYYDKDFNNEADTPDNFQSRRPNTSFCFLDIRSPGLGDTAMYLCATSRDLGSGRVKNIQYFGAGTRLSVL.

CDR3 sequence (DNA): TGTGCCAGCAGCGGACGACAGGGAACGAACACCGGGGAGCTGTTTTTT. Amino acid sequence: CASSGRQGTNTGELFF. This rearrangement joins TRBV9 to TRBJ2-2, with 7 nucleotides matching TRBD1. The V and J ends lost 3 bases and 0 bases, in that order; junction bases with no gene match: 5. This CDR3 is built from 16 residues. Per germline, CDR1 SGDLS and CDR2 YYNGEE.

V is TRBV6-6 and J is TRBJ2-3; D not resolved. CDR1 and CDR2 (germline): MNHNY, SVGAGI (reference sequence). V lost 4 bases, J lost 0 bases, and 11 bases lay in between. The CDR3 covers 15 residues. Here the CDR3 reads CASSWWGSSTDTQYF. Here the CDR3 DNA reads TGTGCCAGCAGTTGGTGGGGATCTAGCACAGATACGCAGTATTTT.